This entry is about one TCR beta chain. Since all of the isolated RNA was reverse transcribed, expressed TCRB transcripts were what got sequenced. Assay used: immunoSEQ multiplex PCR; TCRdb lists only in-frame clones, some missing. The repertoire includes fewer than 20,000 clones, approximately 55% of them detected once, and around 0.5% sits in the top ten. This record comes from a study of beta chain features in type 1 diabetes. Per the germline V gene, CDR1 is SGHRS and CDR2 is YFSETQ. Trimming cost V 7 bases and J 0 bases, with 13 bases left between them. The CDR3 length is 15 residues. The rearrangement uses TRBV5-1 and TRBJ2-2; D may be TRBD1 (5 bases). The TCR originated in a woman aged 18-29 years in good health. The sample was stem cell memory CD4+ T cells from blood. The chain's CDR3 is CASSRGAANTGELFF. As DNA, the CDR3 is TGCGCCAGCTCTAGGGGTGCCGCGAACACCGGGGAGCTGTTTTTT.